This T cell receptor (beta chain) comes out of a study of T-cell reconstitution after alpha-beta-depleted transplantation in children. This clonotype was recorded a few times. The V end lost 0 bases, the J end lost 10 bases, and 16 bases lay between the germline ends. The CDR3 is 15 amino acids. Germline assignment: CDR1 SGHTA and CDR2 FQGNSA. The TCRbeta library was prepared with unique molecular identifiers. Each CDR3 protein gets one entry after TCRdb re-called the PCR reads with MiXCR. This table has about 690,000 distinct CDR3 sequences, 16% appearing once. This sequence joins TRBV7-2 and TRBJ2-1; tentative D call: TRBD1 (5 bases). The TCR sequence derives from a human donor who donated a stem cell graft to a child with acute myeloid leukemia. Source: PBMCs from the stem cell graft donor, taken from the stem cell graft. CDR3 residues: CASSLAFGHLKEQFF. CDR3 in DNA: TGTGCCAGCAGCTTAGCGTTTGGACACCTTAAGGAGCAGTTCTTC.